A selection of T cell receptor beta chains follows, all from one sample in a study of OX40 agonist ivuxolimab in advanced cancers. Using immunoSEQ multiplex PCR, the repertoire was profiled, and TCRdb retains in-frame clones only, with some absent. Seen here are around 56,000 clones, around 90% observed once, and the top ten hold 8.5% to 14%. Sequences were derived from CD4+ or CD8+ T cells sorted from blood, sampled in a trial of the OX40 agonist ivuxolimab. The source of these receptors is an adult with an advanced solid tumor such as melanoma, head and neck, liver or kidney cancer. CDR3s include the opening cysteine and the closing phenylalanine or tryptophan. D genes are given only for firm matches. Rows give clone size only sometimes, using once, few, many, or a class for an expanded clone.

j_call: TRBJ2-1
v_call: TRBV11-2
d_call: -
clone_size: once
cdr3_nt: TGTGCCAGCAGCTTTGGGGGGAATGAGCAGTTCTTC
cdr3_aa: CASSFGGNEQFF

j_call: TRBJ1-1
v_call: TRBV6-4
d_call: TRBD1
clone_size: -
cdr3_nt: TGTGCCAGGCCGACAGGGGAAAACACTGAAGCTTTCTTT
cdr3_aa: CARPTGENTEAFF

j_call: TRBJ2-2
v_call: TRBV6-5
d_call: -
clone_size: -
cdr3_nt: TGTGCCAGCACTGACGGACAGTGGACCGGGGAGCTGTTTTTT
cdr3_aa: CASTDGQWTGELFF

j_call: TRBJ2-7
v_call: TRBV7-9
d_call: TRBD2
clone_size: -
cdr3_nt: TGTGCCAGCAGCTCGGGGACTAGTGGGGCCTCCTACGAGCAGTACTTC
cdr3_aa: CASSSGTSGASYEQYF

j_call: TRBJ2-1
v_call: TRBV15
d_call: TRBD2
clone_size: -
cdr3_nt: TGTGCCACCAGCAGCCCCGGGACTAGCGGGGGGGAACAGTTCTTC
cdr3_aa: CATSSPGTSGGEQFF

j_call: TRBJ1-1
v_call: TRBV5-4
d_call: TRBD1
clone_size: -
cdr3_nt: TGTGCCAGCACCCGATCAGGGGGCGCGACTGAAGCTTTCTTT
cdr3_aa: CASTRSGGATEAFF

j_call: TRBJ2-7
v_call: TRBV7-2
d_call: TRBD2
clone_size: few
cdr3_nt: TGTGCCAGTCTCATAGCGGGAGGCTTGGCCGAGCAGTACTTC
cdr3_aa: CASLIAGGLAEQYF

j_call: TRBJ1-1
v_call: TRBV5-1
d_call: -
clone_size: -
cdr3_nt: TGCGCCAGCAGCTTCTCGGGGGTGGATGAAGCTTTCTTT
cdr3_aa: CASSFSGVDEAFF

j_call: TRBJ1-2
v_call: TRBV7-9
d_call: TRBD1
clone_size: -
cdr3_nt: TGTGCCAGCAGCTTAAGTCGGATGACAGGGACAGCCTATGGCTACACCTTC
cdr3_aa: CASSLSRMTGTAYGYTF

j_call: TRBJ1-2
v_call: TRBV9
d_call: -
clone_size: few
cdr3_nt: TGTGCCAGCAGCGTAGTCCAGCACTATGGCTACACCTTC
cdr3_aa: CASSVVQHYGYTF

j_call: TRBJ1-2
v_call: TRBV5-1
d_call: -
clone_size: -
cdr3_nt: TGCGCCAGCAGCTTCAGAGCAGGGGTCGACTATGGCTACACCTTC
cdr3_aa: CASSFRAGVDYGYTF

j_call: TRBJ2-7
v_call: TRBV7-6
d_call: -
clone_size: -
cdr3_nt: TGTGCCAGCAGCTTAGGCGAGGTTAGCTCCTACGAGCAGTACTTC
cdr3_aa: CASSLGEVSSYEQYF

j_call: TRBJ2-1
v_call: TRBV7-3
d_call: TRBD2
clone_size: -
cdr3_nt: TGTGCCAGCAGCCCGGGACTAGCGGGAGCTCTCCCTCGTGAGCAGTTCTTC
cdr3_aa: CASSPGLAGALPREQFF

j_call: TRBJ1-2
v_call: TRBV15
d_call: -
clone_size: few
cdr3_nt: TGTGCCACCAGCAGAGACAACGTCGACAGCTATGTTAACTATGGCTACACCTTC
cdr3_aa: CATSRDNVDSYVNYGYTF

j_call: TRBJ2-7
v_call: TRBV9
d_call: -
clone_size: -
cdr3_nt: TGTGCCAGCAGCGTAGCGGACGGGAGCTACGAGCAGTACTTC
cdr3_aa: CASSVADGSYEQYF

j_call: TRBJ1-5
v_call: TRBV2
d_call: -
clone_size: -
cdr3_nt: TGTGCCAGCAGTGAAGCCGGCAGGATACATTATCAGCCCCAGCATTTT
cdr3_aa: CASSEAGRIHYQPQHF

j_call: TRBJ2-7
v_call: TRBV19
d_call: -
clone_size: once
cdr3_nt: TGTGCCAGTAGTATAGAAGGCAGGCCGACCTACGAGCAGTACTTC
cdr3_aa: CASSIEGRPTYEQYF